The sequence of this T cell receptor (beta chain) was determined in a study of neurological immune-mediated disorders. The making of cDNA relied on 5'RACE with 10-nucleotide random UMIs. TCRdb re-called the 5' RACE reads with MiXCR, one entry per CDR3 protein. This sample has some 70,000 distinct CDR3 sequences, with 4.5% found just once. This clonotype was recorded many times. Its antigen is still unknown. The germline V and J ends were trimmed by 4 bases and 6 bases, with 6 bases remaining between them. The CDR3 contains 11 residues. Per germline, CDR1 SQVTM and CDR2 ANQGSEA. Study findings and constraints: The multiple sclerosis repertoire cluster had no association with any clinical or MRI feature. One cluster of related CDR3 sequences contained, by phylogenetic grouping, the repertoires of 18 of 34 multiple sclerosis patients and formed a possible signature. Expanded clones shared no CDR3 amino acid sequences across subjects, suggesting private repertoires in all groups.

The chain is built from TRBV29-1 and TRBJ2-2; D gene uncertain. This clonotype was obtained from a man younger than 40 with multiple sclerosis. The sequenced material came from PBMCs. The CDR3 sequence is CSVVRAGELFF. CDR3 DNA sequence: TGCAGCGTTGTAAGGGCCGGGGAGCTGTTTTTT.